This T cell receptor (beta chain) was found in a study of blood T cells in healthy people across ages. Study-level background: Template-switching capture recovered about one barcoded beta molecule per two T cells. Overall study findings and caveats: For the donors, CMV status was unknown and possibly confounded expanded clonotype changes.

Researchers isolated at least 6.5 million PBMCs per sample. On this clonotype itself: The antigen remains undetermined.

For the second PCR, which ran for about 6 to 11 cycles, a sample-barcoded 5' primer and a J-beta primer mix were used. Individual samples furnished no less than 2.5 million CDR3-containing paired-end reads apiece. TCRdb redid the calling of the 5' RACE reads with MiXCR, one entry per CDR3 protein. The repertoire holds about 1.8 million distinct CDR3 sequences, with about 49% as singletons. The receptor comes from a middle-aged woman in good health. The sequenced sample was blood.

The CDR3 sequence: CATQRQPYQETQYF. The CDR3, as DNA: TGTGCCACCCAGCGGCAGCCTTACCAAGAGACCCAGTACTTC. This chain connects TRBV6-5 to TRBJ2-5; tentatively, D is TRBD2 (5 bases). CDR1 and CDR2 (germline): MNHEY, SVGAGI. This CDR3 has 14 residues. Between the trimmed V and J ends, which lost 10 bases and 0 bases, there was a span of 15 bases.